The 3 T cell receptor beta chains in this list originate from one sample, sequenced in a study of blood T cell repertoires in COVID-19. Profiling relied on immunoSEQ multiplex PCR, and the TCRdb table lists in-frame clones only, not all of them. The repertoire has about 33,000 clones, about 85% of them found once; the top ten carry 19%. The sample was peripheral blood. The receptors here all came from a man aged 65 to 79 with acute or convalescent COVID-19.

This chain uses TRBV29-1 with TRBJ1-6; the D gene is possibly TRBD1 (6 bases). V lost 4 bases, J lost 5 bases, and 21 bases lay in between. Germline V CDR1 and CDR2: SQVTM, ANQGSEA. The CDR3 is made up of 17 amino acids. DNA for the CDR3: TGCAGCGTTGCTTTTTTCTTTCCGGGACAACATAATTCACCCCTCCACTTT. Translated, it gives CSVAFFFPGQHNSPLHF.

V gene TRBV7-2 combines with J gene TRBJ2-7; 7 bases line up with TRBD2. CDR1 and CDR2 from the germline V gene are SGHTA and FQGNSA. The CDR3 has 15 amino acids. V trimming: 4 bases; J trimming: 7 bases; junction bases outside the gene matches: 13. CDR3 bases: TGTGCCAGCAGCTACCAAAGCGGGACCGCGGGGGAGCAGTACTTC. Encoded protein: CASSYQSGTAGEQYF.

The chain carries TRBV4-3 and TRBJ1-3; perhaps TRBD1 as D (6 bases). The germline gives CDR1 LGHNA, CDR2 YSLEER. This CDR3 comprises 15 residues. Trimming pared 4 bases from V and 0 bases from J, leaving 10 bases between. DNA for the CDR3: TGCGCCAGCAGCCGGGACACGGTCTCTGGAAACACCATATATTTT. It is translated as CASSRDTVSGNTIYF.